In this sample, the clone carrying this T cell receptor beta chain turned up many times. The antigen is not known. TCRalpha and TCRbeta libraries used 5'RACE with constant-segment primers and UMIs. MiXCR, run by TCRdb on the 5' RACE reads, gives a single entry per CDR3 protein. The table lists hundreds of thousands of distinct CDR3 sequences, 15% to 20% of them singletons, with less than 10% in the top ten. This sample is drawn from a study of T-cell memory formation after mild COVID-19. Turning to the study itself: Clusters of TCRs were largely donor specific.

The CDR3 spans 13 residues. Trimming removed 5 bases from V and 1 base from J, with 8 bases in between. Per the germline V gene, CDR1 is SEHNR and CDR2 is FQNEAQ (reference sequence). Findings and limits, study-wide: Pre-infection memory already had some responding clones, implying cross-reactive memory joined. Whereas later expanders leaned CD4+, clones contracting day 15 to 85 showed a balanced CD4/CD8 makeup.

Input material: PBMCs or a T cell subset sorted from them (not recorded which). This TCR was recovered from an adult woman who had mild COVID-19 (a few samples of this study predate the infection). Cell type and time point are not known. The chain combines TRBV7-9 with TRBJ1-1; D gene ambiguous. CDR3 sequence reads: CASSAIKNTEAFF. The CDR3 region has the DNA TGTGCCAGCAGCGCAATCAAGAACACTGAAGCTTTCTTT.